Presented here are 12 T cell receptor beta chains from one specimen sequenced in a study of CD8 T cells in ankylosing spondylitis. Regarding the study as a whole: Ankylosing spondylitis blood appeared to be characterized by a TCR beta motif of 8 or 9 highly homologous variants.

These receptors' targets are unknown. MiXCR, run by TCRdb on the 5' RACE reads, gives a single entry per CDR3 protein. The sample holds 470,000 or so distinct CDR3 sequences, roughly a quarter seen once. Sequencing was performed on blood, either unsorted or a sorted T cell fraction (not recorded which). These receptors all stem from a male donor with ankylosing spondylitis.

The gene calls are TRBV7-2 and TRBJ2-3, with D possibly being TRBD1 or TRBD2 (7 bases each). CDR3 length: 17 residues. V was shortened by 5 bases and J by 3 bases, with 21 bases between the two germline ends. Germline V gene lookup returns CDR1 SGHTA and CDR2 FQGNSA. CDR3 nucleotides: TGTGCCAGCAGCCAAATGGGAGGGGGCCGGAGGACAGATACGCAGTATTTT. Translation gives CASSQMGGGRRTDTQYF.

The chain uses TRBV20-1 and TRBJ2-6, with D uncertain. Germline CDR1 DFQATT, CDR2 SNEGSKA (reference sequence). This CDR3 region has 15 residues. Trimming left V 0 bases short and J 4 bases short, with 10 bases between. In nucleotides, the CDR3 is TGCAGTGCTAGAGATCCACAATCCGGGGCCAACGTCCTGACTTTC. Protein: CSARDPQSGANVLTF.

This chain links TRBV10-2 with TRBJ2-1, with TRBD2 matching 8 bases. The CDR3 spans 14 residues. V shed 7 bases, J shed 0 bases, and the junction held 2 bases outside the gene matches. CDR1 and CDR2 from the germline V gene are WSHSY and SAAADI. The CDR3 spells CASTGGLSYNEQFF. The CDR3 nucleotides are TGCGCCAGCACGGGGGGGCTCTCCTACAATGAGCAGTTCTTC.

This clonotype was detected a few times. The chain carries TRBV2 and TRBJ1-5, with unresolved D. CDR1 is SNHLY, CDR2 FYNNEI, per germline. Deletions cut 5 bases from V and 1 base from J, with 12 bases between. The CDR3 is 15 residues long. DNA for the CDR3: TGTGCCAGCAGTCAGCGACACGCGAGCAATCAGCCCCAGCATTTT. Translating gives CASSQRHASNQPQHF. Together with reference TRBV2 and TRBJ1-5, the CDR3 gives the full variable domain: EPEVTQTPSHQVTQMGQEVILRCVPISNHLYFYWYRQILGQKVEFLVSFYNNEISEKSEIFDDQFSVERPDGSNFTLKIRSTKLEDSAMYFCASSQRHASNQPQHFGDGTRLSIL.

The chain carries TRBV20-1 and TRBJ1-4; D gene uncertain. The CDR3 extends over 13 amino acids. Trimming stripped 3 bases from V and 7 bases from J, with 12 bases between. Germline CDR1 DFQATT, CDR2 SNEGSKA (reference sequence). The CDR3 loop reads CSASTGTGEKLFF. As DNA, the CDR3 is TGCAGTGCTAGTACGGGTACCGGTGAAAAACTGTTTTTT.

V gene TRBV20-1 combines with J gene TRBJ2-1, with D perhaps given as TRBD1 or TRBD2 (5 bases each). V lost 6 bases to trimming and J lost 9 bases, with 24 bases between them. The CDR3 is made up of 15 amino acids. Germline V CDR1 and CDR2: DFQATT, SNEGSKA (reference sequence). Here the CDR3 DNA reads TGCAGTGCCCCTGGGGGTACGATCCTTACAAGTGAGCAGTTCTTC. Amino acid sequence: CSAPGGTILTSEQFF.

The chain has TRBV30 and TRBJ1-2, with 9 bases fitting TRBD1. The CDR3 sequence is 15 residues long. The V gene's germline CDR1 is GTSNPN and CDR2 SVGIG (reference sequence). Germline trimming cut 2 bases from V and 7 bases from J; bases unmatched to any gene: 11. This CDR3 reads CAWSRSGTGLSGYTF. The CDR3, as DNA: TGTGCCTGGAGTCGATCCGGGACAGGGTTATCTGGCTACACCTTC.

The sample holds a few counts of this clonotype. The J gene is TRBJ2-3, the V gene TRBV9, with D possibly being TRBD2 (6 bases). CDR3 length equals 15 residues. Trimming cost V 3 bases and J 1 base, with 12 bases left between them. Germline CDR1 SGDLS, CDR2 YYNGEE. CDR3 in amino acids: CASSAEGLRTDTQYF. The CDR3 DNA sequence: TGTGCCAGCAGCGCAGAGGGACTTCGCACAGATACGCAGTATTTT.

This clonotype was observed a handful of times. The chain recombines TRBV10-2 with TRBJ2-7; D ambiguous. CDR1 and CDR2 from the germline V gene are WSHSY and SAAADI. CDR3 length: 13 residues. Trimming shortened V by 7 bases and J by 2 bases, and 12 bases separated the two germline ends. The CDR3 nucleotides are TGCGCCAGCACGAGTTCGGTCCCCTACGAGCAGTACTTC. Translation gives CASTSSVPYEQYF.

This chain connects TRBV3-1 to TRBJ2-2; the match to TRBD2 covers 10 bases. From germline, CDR1 is LGHDT and CDR2 YNNKEL (reference sequence). This CDR3 is built from 17 residues. With V trimmed by 4 bases and J by 7 bases, 12 bases remained unmatched. The chain's CDR3 is CASSRWALAGEDGELFF. As DNA, the CDR3 is TGTGCCAGCAGCCGTTGGGCGCTAGCGGGAGAGGACGGGGAGCTGTTTTTT.

The chain recombines TRBV18 with TRBJ1-5; the D gene is possibly TRBD1 (6 bases). CDR3 length equals 16 residues. Germline CDR1 reads KGHSH; CDR2 reads LQKENI. The V gene lost 4 bases and the J gene lost 7 bases, with 20 bases spanning the gap. The CDR3 region has the DNA TGTGCCAGCTCACACCGGGCAGGGGAACAGAGGCAGCCCCAGCATTTT. Translation: CASSHRAGEQRQPQHF. Supplemented by reference TRBV18 and TRBJ1-5, the full variable domain reads NAGVMQNPRHLVRRRGQEARLRCSPMKGHSHVYWYRQLPEEGLKFMVYLQKENIIDESGMPKERFSAEFPKEGPSILRIQQVVRGDSAAYFCASSHRAGEQRQPQHFGDGTRLSIL.

Only a few counts were recorded for this clonotype. J is TRBJ2-3 and V is TRBV20-1; 10 nucleotides line up with TRBD2. From germline, CDR1 is DFQATT and CDR2 SNEGSKA (reference sequence). The J segment lost 3 bases and the V segment lost 5 bases, leaving 14 bases of the junction unmatched. The CDR3 is made up of 17 amino acids. The CDR3 spells CSALPGLLAGRTDTQYF. CDR3 coding DNA: TGCAGTGCTCTCCCTGGCTTACTAGCGGGAAGGACAGATACGCAGTATTTT.